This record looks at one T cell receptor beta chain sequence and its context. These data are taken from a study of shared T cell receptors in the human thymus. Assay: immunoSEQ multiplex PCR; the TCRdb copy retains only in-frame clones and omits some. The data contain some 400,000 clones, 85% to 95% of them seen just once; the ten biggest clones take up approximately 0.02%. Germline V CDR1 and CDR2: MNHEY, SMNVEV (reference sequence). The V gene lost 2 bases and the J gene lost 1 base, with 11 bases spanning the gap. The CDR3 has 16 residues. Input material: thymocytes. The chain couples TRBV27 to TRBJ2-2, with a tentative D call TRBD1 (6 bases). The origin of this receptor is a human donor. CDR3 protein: CASSLPAGVNTGELFF. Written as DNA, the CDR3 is TGTGCCAGCAGTTTACCGGCAGGGGTGAACACCGGGGAGCTGTTTTTT.